The 16 T cell receptor beta chains listed next were all sequenced from one sample in a study of persistence of HIV-infected CD4 T cells. The immunoSEQ assay was version 4, run in survey mode. Measured with immunoSEQ multiplex PCR; TCRdb has only the in-frame clones, and not every one. This table has 35,000 to 40,000 clones, 65% to 85% appearing once. The stimulus was lysate of CMV-infected fibroblasts, approximately 9.6 ug/mL. CD40L-negative CD69-negative CD45RO-high memory CD4+ T cells were sorted as populations depleted of antigen-responding cells. The antigens of these receptors remain unknown. The sequences come from CD4+ T cells sorted from PBMCs after roughly 19-hour stimulation, collected from a patient who received antiretroviral therapy. These receptors originate from an adult man with HIV who was CMV-seropositive.

The chain employs TRBV18 and TRBJ1-6, with D maybe TRBD1 (5 bases). Trimming removed 2 bases from V and 7 bases from J, with 9 bases in between. Germline lookup yields CDR1 KGHSH and CDR2 LQKENI. CDR3 length: 14 amino acids. CDR3 residues: CASSPDWGNSPLHF. The CDR3 DNA reads as TGTGCCAGCTCACCAGACTGGGGGAATTCACCCCTCCACTTT.

With regard to this clone: Other nucleotide sequences from this sample produce the same CDR3. The J gene is TRBJ2-3, the V gene TRBV28, with 9 bases fitting TRBD1. The CDR3 sequence is 16 residues long. Looked up from germline, CDR1 is MDHEN and CDR2 is SYDVKM. V lost 5 bases, J lost 3 bases, and 9 bases stayed unmatched. DNA for the CDR3: TGTGCCAGCAGTCTAGAGGACAGGGGAGTAACAGATACGCAGTATTTT. Residues: CASSLEDRGVTDTQYF.

The chain links TRBV3-1 (or the pseudogene TRBV3-2) to TRBJ1-3; perhaps TRBD1 as D (5 bases). The CDR3 length is 14 residues. Germline V gene data show CDR1 as LGHDT and CDR2 as YNNKEL (reference sequence). The V end lost 4 bases, the J end lost 3 bases, and 10 bases lay between the germline ends. CDR3 nucleotide sequence: TGTGCCAGCAGCCCCGGGGGTGGTGGAAACACCATATATTTT. Its translation is CASSPGGGGNTIYF.

The genes are TRBV6-1 and TRBJ2-2, with 7 bases aligning to TRBD2. This CDR3 comprises 17 residues. V dropped 0 bases and J dropped 1; count of bases not matched to a gene: 5. Looked up from germline, CDR1 is MNHNS and CDR2 is SASEGT. CDR3 loop: CASSEAGRTRNTGELFF. The CDR3 DNA is TGTGCCAGCAGTGAAGCAGGCCGGACTAGGAACACCGGGGAGCTGTTTTTT.

This chain connects TRBV24-1 to TRBJ1-2; no reliable D call. The CDR3 covers 14 residues. The V gene's germline CDR1 is KGHDR and CDR2 SFDVKD. Deletions cut 4 bases from V and 4 bases from J, with 12 bases between. The chain's CDR3 is CATSDAYSSYGYTF. As DNA, the CDR3 is TGTGCCACCAGTGACGCGTACTCAAGCTATGGCTACACCTTC.

V and J are TRBV15 and TRBJ2-1; 7 positions agree with TRBD1. Germline V gives CDR1 LNHNV, CDR2 YYDKDF (reference sequence). V lost 0 bases and J lost 12; bases outside the gene matches: 5. This CDR3 contains 13 residues. CDR3: CATSRDRGQLQFF. The CDR3 nucleotides read TGTGCCACCAGCAGAGATAGGGGGCAGTTGCAGTTCTTC. Combining the CDR3 with reference TRBV15 and TRBJ2-1 gives the whole variable domain DAMVIQNPRYQVTQFGKPVTLSCSQTLNHNVMYWYQQKSSQAPKLLFHYYDKDFNNEADTPDNFQSRRPNTSFCFLDIRSPGLGDTAMYLCATSRDRGQLQFFGPGTRLTVL.

This clone appeared a few times. The rearrangement joins TRBV6-1 to TRBJ1-6; possibly TRBD1 for D (6 bases). The CDR3 runs 16 residues. The V gene's germline CDR1 is MNHNS and CDR2 SASEGT. The ends were cut back, 1 base at V and 5 bases at J, with 12 bases in the middle. CDR3 coding DNA: TGTGCCAGCAGTGAAGAACAGGGAGGCCATAATTCACCCCTCCACTTT. It codes for CASSEEQGGHNSPLHF.

This clone has just one count. Other DNA sequences within the sample encode an identical CDR3. This rearrangement joins TRBV7-3 to TRBJ2-3; the match to TRBD1 covers 10 bases. V was pared by 5 bases and J by 2 bases, with 4 bases of the junction left unmatched. Germline-derived CDR1 and CDR2 are SGHTA and FQGTGA. This CDR3 has 15 amino acids. DNA of the CDR3: TGTGCCAGCAGCCGGGGACAGGGGCACACAGATACGCAGTATTTT. This codes for CASSRGQGHTDTQYF.

This CDR3 is CASSLRASGSEVAKNIQYF. The DNA for the CDR3 is TGCGCCAGCAGCTTGCGGGCTAGCGGATCAGAAGTAGCCAAAAACATTCAGTACTTC. The chain carries TRBV5-1 and TRBJ2-4, with TRBD2 matching over 7 bases. The V and J ends lost 1 base and 0 bases, in that order; junction bases with no gene match: 13. This CDR3 has 19 residues. Germline V lookup: CDR1 SGHRS, CDR2 YFSETQ.

The rearrangement uses TRBV7-8 and TRBJ1-3; D not resolved. This CDR3 is 15 amino acids long. V lost 1 base and J 2 bases, leaving 9 bases between the germline ends. Germline V gene sequence: CDR1 SGHVS, CDR2 FQNEAQ. The CDR3 DNA follows: TGTGCCAGCAGCTTAGAGCAGGCTGCTGGAAACACCATATATTTT. Translated, it gives CASSLEQAAGNTIYF.

The chain has TRBV19 and TRBJ2-2, with 8 positions matching TRBD2. This CDR3 has 15 residues. Germline V gene sequence: CDR1 LNHDA, CDR2 SQIVND (reference sequence). The ends lost 8 bases at V and 1 base at J; junction bases unmatched: 6. In DNA form, the CDR3 reads TGTGCCAGTTCCCTAGCGGGCCTGAACACCGGGGAGCTGTTTTTT. Protein sequence: CASSLAGLNTGELFF.

This rearrangement joins TRBV5-1 to TRBJ1-1; no definite D call. Trimming stripped 3 bases from V and 5 bases from J, with 5 bases between. The CDR3 totals 11 residues. Germline V gene sequence: CDR1 SGHRS, CDR2 YFSETQ. In DNA form, the CDR3 reads TGCGCCAGCAGCTCACGAACTGAAGCTTTCTTT. Encoded protein: CASSSRTEAFF. Supplemented by reference TRBV5-1 and TRBJ1-1, the full variable domain reads KAGVTQTPRYLIKTRGQQVTLSCSPISGHRSVSWYQQTPGQGLQFLFEYFSETQRNKGNFPGRFSGRQFSNSRSEMNVSTLELGDSALYLCASSSRTEAFFGQGTRLTVV.

The rearrangement links TRBV15 to TRBJ1-6; TRBD1 agrees at 8 bases. This CDR3 is 15 amino acids long. Unmatched junction bases numbered 3, after V lost 1 base and J lost 7 bases. Germline V lookup: CDR1 LNHNV, CDR2 YYDKDF (reference sequence). In DNA, the CDR3 is TGTGCCACCAGCAGAGCGAGGACAGGGAATTCACCCCTCCACTTT. It translates to CATSRARTGNSPLHF.

This chain joins TRBV5-8 and TRBJ1-2; unclear D gene. The CDR3 is 14 amino acids. Trimming left V 4 bases short and J 0 bases short, with 10 bases between. Per the germline V gene, CDR1 is SGHTS and CDR2 is YDEGEE. Here the CDR3 reads CASSRGNTNYGYTF. Written as DNA, the CDR3 is TGTGCCAGCAGCCGCGGGAATACTAACTATGGCTACACCTTC.

The genes are TRBV29-1 and TRBJ1-1; 9 bases line up with TRBD1. The CDR3 totals 15 residues. V shed 7 bases, J shed 0 bases, and the junction held 9 bases outside the gene matches. CDR1 SQVTM and CDR2 ANQGSEA come from the germline V gene. CDR3 protein: CSARRDRAMNTEAFF. For the CDR3, the DNA is TGCAGCGCTCGCCGGGACAGGGCCATGAACACTGAAGCTTTCTTT.

The rearrangement joins TRBV20-1 to TRBJ1-5; D unresolved. Trimming took 3 bases from V and 2 from J, leaving 14 bases between them. CDR1 and CDR2 from the germline V gene are DFQATT and SNEGSKA (reference sequence). This CDR3 is 15 amino acids long. The CDR3 loop reads CSASIARRGNQPQHF. Here the CDR3 DNA reads TGCAGTGCTAGTATTGCTAGACGGGGCAATCAGCCCCAGCATTTT.